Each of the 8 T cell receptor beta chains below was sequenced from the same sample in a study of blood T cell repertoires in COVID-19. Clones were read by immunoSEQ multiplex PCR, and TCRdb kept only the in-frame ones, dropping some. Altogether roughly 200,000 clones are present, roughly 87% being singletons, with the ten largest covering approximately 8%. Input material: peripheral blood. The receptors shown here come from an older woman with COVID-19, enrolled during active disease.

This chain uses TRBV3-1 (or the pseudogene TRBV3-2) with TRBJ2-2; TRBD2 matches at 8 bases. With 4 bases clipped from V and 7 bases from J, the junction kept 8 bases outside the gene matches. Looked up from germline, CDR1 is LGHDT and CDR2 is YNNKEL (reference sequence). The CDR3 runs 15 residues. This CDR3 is CASSLMTSAGGELFF. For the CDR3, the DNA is TGTGCCAGCAGCCTCATGACTAGCGCAGGCGGGGAGCTGTTTTTT.

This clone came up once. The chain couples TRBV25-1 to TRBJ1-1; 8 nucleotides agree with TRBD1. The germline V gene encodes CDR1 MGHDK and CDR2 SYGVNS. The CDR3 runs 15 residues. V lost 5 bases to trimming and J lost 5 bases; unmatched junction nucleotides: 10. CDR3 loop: CASSKQRTGLTEAFF. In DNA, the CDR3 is TGTGCCAGCAGTAAACAAAGGACAGGGTTGACTGAAGCTTTCTTT.

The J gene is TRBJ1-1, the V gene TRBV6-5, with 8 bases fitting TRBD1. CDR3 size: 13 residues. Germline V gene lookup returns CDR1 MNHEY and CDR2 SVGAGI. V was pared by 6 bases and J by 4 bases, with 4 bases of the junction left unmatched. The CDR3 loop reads CASSRTGGTEAFF. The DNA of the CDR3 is TGTGCCAGCAGCCGAACAGGGGGCACTGAAGCTTTCTTT.

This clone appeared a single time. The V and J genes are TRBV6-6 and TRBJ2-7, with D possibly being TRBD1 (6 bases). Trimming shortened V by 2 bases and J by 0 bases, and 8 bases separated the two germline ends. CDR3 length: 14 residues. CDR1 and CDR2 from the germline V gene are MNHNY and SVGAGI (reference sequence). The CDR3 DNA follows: TGTGCCAGCAGTTACGGACAGAACTCCTACGAGCAGTACTTC. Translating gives CASSYGQNSYEQYF.

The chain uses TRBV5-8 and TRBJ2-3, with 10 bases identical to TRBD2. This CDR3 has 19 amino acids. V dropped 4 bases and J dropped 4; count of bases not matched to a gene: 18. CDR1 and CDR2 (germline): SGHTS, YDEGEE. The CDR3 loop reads CASSLGTFSSGGVPDTQYF. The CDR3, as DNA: TGTGCCAGCAGCCTTGGAACGTTTTCTAGCGGGGGAGTTCCAGATACGCAGTATTTT.

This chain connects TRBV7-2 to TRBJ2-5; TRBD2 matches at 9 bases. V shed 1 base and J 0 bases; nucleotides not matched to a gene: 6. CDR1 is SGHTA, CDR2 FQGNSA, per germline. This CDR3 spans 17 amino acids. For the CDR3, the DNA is TGTGCCAGCAGCTTAGGACTAGCGGTGAGGTACCAAGAGACCCAGTACTTC. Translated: CASSLGLAVRYQETQYF.

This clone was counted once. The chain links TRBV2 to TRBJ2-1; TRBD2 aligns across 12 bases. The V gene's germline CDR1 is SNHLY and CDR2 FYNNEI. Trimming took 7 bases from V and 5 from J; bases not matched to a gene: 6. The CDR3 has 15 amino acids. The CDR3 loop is CASNLAGGIDNEQFF. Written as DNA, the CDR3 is TGTGCCAGCAATCTAGCGGGAGGGATCGACAATGAGCAGTTCTTC.

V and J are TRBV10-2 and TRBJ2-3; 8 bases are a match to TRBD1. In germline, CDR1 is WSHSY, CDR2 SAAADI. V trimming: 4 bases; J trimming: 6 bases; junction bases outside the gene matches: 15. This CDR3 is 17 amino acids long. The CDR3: CASSGGFRDRRSDTQYF. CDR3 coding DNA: TGCGCCAGCAGTGGGGGTTTCCGGGACAGGAGGTCGGATACGCAGTATTTT.